This T cell receptor beta chain was sequenced for a study of control samples from healthy donors and cancer patients. Using immunoSEQ multiplex PCR, the repertoire was profiled, and TCRdb retains in-frame clones only, with some absent. In the table there are roughly 150,000 clones, 85% to 90% of which are singletons. Germline-derived CDR1 and CDR2 are MNHEY and SMNVEV (reference sequence). The V gene end was trimmed by 6 bases and the J gene end by 7 bases; junction bases not matched to a gene: 15. The CDR3 extends over 17 amino acids. J is TRBJ2-2 and V is TRBV27; TRBD2 matches 9 bases. Sequences were obtained from blood. This receptor was obtained from a man younger than 35 in good health. CDR3 sequence (DNA): TGTGCCAGCAGCTCCCCCCGGGGCGGGGGGGCGCACGGGGAGCTGTTTTTT. Translated: CASSSPRGGGAHGELFF.